The rows below give T cell receptor beta chains drawn from one sample of a study of blood T cell repertoires in COVID-19. TCRdb's table, derived via immunoSEQ multiplex PCR, lists solely in-frame clones and lacks some. The profile shows 300,000 to 400,000 clones, over 75% of them singletons. The sample was peripheral blood. The receptor source for this set is a human donor in a cohort sampled during active COVID-19. CDR3s include the opening cysteine and the closing phenylalanine or tryptophan. D genes are given only for firm matches. A row's size may be missing; if present it is once, few, many or a size class.

J gene: TRBJ2-2; clone size: -; D gene: -; V gene: TRBV24-1; CDR3 protein: CATSERGPGELFF; CDR3 DNA: TGTGCCACCAGTGAGCGAGGCCCCGGGGAGCTGTTTTTT
J gene: TRBJ1-1; clone size: -; D gene: TRBD1; V gene: TRBV6-5; CDR3 protein: CASRLRTGGSTEAFF; CDR3 DNA: TGTGCCAGCAGACTCCGGACAGGGGGTTCCACTGAAGCTTTCTTT
J gene: TRBJ1-1; clone size: -; D gene: -; V gene: TRBV2; CDR3 protein: CASSTTGYEAFF; CDR3 DNA: TGTGCCAGCAGTACCACAGGGTATGAAGCTTTCTTT
J gene: TRBJ2-3; clone size: -; D gene: -; V gene: TRBV6-5; CDR3 protein: CASQARSDTQYF; CDR3 DNA: TGTGCCAGCCAGGCAAGATCAGATACGCAGTATTTT
J gene: TRBJ1-2; clone size: -; D gene: -; V gene: TRBV7-8; CDR3 protein: CASSLAGDRGYTF; CDR3 DNA: TGTGCCAGCAGCTTAGCCGGGGATCGGGGCTACACCTTC
J gene: TRBJ2-1; clone size: -; D gene: TRBD1; V gene: TRBV27; CDR3 protein: CASSLRDRGQDEQFF; CDR3 DNA: TGTGCCAGCAGTTTACGTGACAGGGGGCAGGATGAGCAGTTCTTC
J gene: TRBJ1-2; clone size: -; D gene: -; V gene: TRBV5-4; CDR3 protein: CASTSRQGAGGGYTF; CDR3 DNA: TGTGCCAGCACCTCGAGGCAGGGAGCGGGGGGTGGCTACACCTTC
J gene: TRBJ2-1; clone size: few; D gene: TRBD2; V gene: TRBV7-9; CDR3 protein: CASSPSGGGSIEQFF; CDR3 DNA: TGTGCCAGCAGCCCTTCCGGGGGGGGTAGTATTGAGCAGTTCTTC
J gene: TRBJ2-7; clone size: few; D gene: -; V gene: TRBV12-3/TRBV12-4; CDR3 protein: CASTGGLAYEQYF; CDR3 DNA: TGTGCCAGCACAGGGGGACTCGCCTACGAGCAGTACTTC
J gene: TRBJ1-2; clone size: -; D gene: TRBD1; V gene: TRBV27; CDR3 protein: CASSSEGASGYTF; CDR3 DNA: TGTGCCAGCAGTTCCGAGGGGGCCTCCGGCTACACCTTC
J gene: TRBJ1-2; clone size: -; D gene: TRBD1; V gene: TRBV18; CDR3 protein: CASSADRGSYGYTF; CDR3 DNA: TGTGCCAGCTCAGCCGACAGGGGGTCCTATGGCTACACCTTC
J gene: TRBJ2-1; clone size: -; D gene: -; V gene: TRBV30; CDR3 protein: CAWTPTSGDNNEQFF; CDR3 DNA: TGTGCCTGGACCCCCACGAGCGGGGACAATAATGAGCAGTTCTTC
J gene: TRBJ1-4; clone size: -; D gene: -; V gene: TRBV18; CDR3 protein: CASSPAGDNEKLFF; CDR3 DNA: TGTGCCAGCTCACCGGCAGGGGATAATGAAAAACTGTTTTTT
J gene: TRBJ1-3; clone size: -; D gene: TRBD1; V gene: TRBV11-1; CDR3 protein: CASSLSGQGGNTIYF; CDR3 DNA: TGTGCCAGCAGCCTATCCGGACAGGGAGGAAACACCATATATTTT
J gene: TRBJ2-5; clone size: -; D gene: -; V gene: TRBV7-6; CDR3 protein: CASSPVRKETQYF; CDR3 DNA: TGTGCCAGCAGCCCTGTCAGGAAAGAGACCCAGTACTTC
J gene: TRBJ1-1; clone size: -; D gene: -; V gene: TRBV5-1; CDR3 protein: CASSLRGEAFF; CDR3 DNA: TGCGCCAGCAGCTTGCGGGGAGAAGCTTTCTTT
J gene: TRBJ1-5; clone size: -; D gene: TRBD1; V gene: TRBV19; CDR3 protein: CATRSGTGGNQPQHF; CDR3 DNA: TGTGCCACCAGATCCGGGACAGGGGGTAATCAGCCCCAGCATTTT
J gene: TRBJ1-2; clone size: -; D gene: -; V gene: TRBV10-3; CDR3 protein: CAITLDRSANYGYTF; CDR3 DNA: TGTGCCATCACTTTAGACAGGAGTGCAAACTATGGCTACACCTTC
J gene: TRBJ1-1; clone size: once; D gene: -; V gene: TRBV10-3; CDR3 protein: CAISETEAEAFF; CDR3 DNA: TGTGCCATCAGTGAGACGGAGGCGGAAGCTTTCTTT
J gene: TRBJ1-5; clone size: -; D gene: TRBD1; V gene: TRBV5-6; CDR3 protein: CANSLDRQGRQPQHF; CDR3 DNA: TGTGCCAACAGCTTGGACCGACAGGGGCGTCAGCCCCAGCATTTT
J gene: TRBJ2-3; clone size: -; D gene: TRBD2; V gene: TRBV11-2; CDR3 protein: CASSLLIRGGRGDTQYF; CDR3 DNA: TGTGCCAGCAGCTTATTGATCCGGGGGGGCAGAGGGGATACGCAGTATTTT
J gene: TRBJ1-6; clone size: -; D gene: -; V gene: TRBV10-3; CDR3 protein: CAISESGGHNSPLHF; CDR3 DNA: TGTGCCATCAGTGAGTCGGGGGGTCATAATTCACCCCTCCACTTT
J gene: TRBJ1-2; clone size: -; D gene: -; V gene: TRBV20-1; CDR3 protein: CSAEAGWGYTF; CDR3 DNA: TGCAGTGCCGAGGCCGGGTGGGGCTACACCTTC
J gene: TRBJ2-1; clone size: -; D gene: -; V gene: TRBV18; CDR3 protein: CASSLEPSSYNEQFF; CDR3 DNA: TGTGCCAGCTCACTCGAACCGAGCTCCTACAATGAGCAGTTCTTC